The rows below give T cell receptor beta chains drawn from one sample of a study of blood T cell repertoires in COVID-19. Libraries were prepared by immunoSEQ multiplex PCR; TCRdb keeps only in-frame clonotypes and omits some of them. The sample has a few hundred thousand clones; roughly 90% are singletons. Material for sequencing was peripheral blood. The receptors originated from a man aged 35 to 55 with acute or convalescent COVID-19. CDR3s include the opening cysteine and the closing phenylalanine or tryptophan. A D gene is named only where the DNA matches it firmly. Where a row states a size, it is once, few, many or the class of an expanded clone; other rows omit it.

d_call | j_call | clone_size | v_call | cdr3_nt | cdr3_aa
TRBD1 | TRBJ1-2 | once | TRBV6-1 | TGTGCCAGCAGTGAATGGATCGGGACAGACGACTATGGCTACACCTTC | CASSEWIGTDDYGYTF
NA | TRBJ2-2 | NA | TRBV4-3 | TGCGCCAGCAGCCAAGACAGGGTTACAGCCGGCACCGGGGAGCTGTTTTTT | CASSQDRVTAGTGELFF
NA | TRBJ1-1 | once | TRBV7-8 | TGTGCCAGCAGCAGGACAGCTAACACTGAAGCTTTCTTT | CASSRTANTEAFF
NA | TRBJ2-7 | NA | TRBV29-1 | TGCAGCGTGGACTACAACTACGAGCAGTACTTC | CSVDYNYEQYF
TRBD2 | TRBJ2-1 | NA | TRBV27 | TGTGCCAGCAGTCCTCGGGGGGGGTCACGGTACAATGAGCAGTTCTTC | CASSPRGGSRYNEQFF
NA | TRBJ2-1 | NA | TRBV9 | TGTGCCAGCAGCGTAGTAAACAATGAGCAGTTCTTC | CASSVVNNEQFF
TRBD2 | TRBJ2-1 | NA | TRBV11-3 | TGTGCCAGCAGCTTGTTTAGCGGGGGCTACAATGAGCAGTTCTTC | CASSLFSGGYNEQFF
TRBD2 | TRBJ2-5 | NA | TRBV24-1 | TGTGCCACGAGTGGGGGAGGGGCCCAGTACTTC | CATSGGGAQYF
NA | TRBJ1-6 | once | TRBV5-8 | TGTGCCAGCGGCCGGACGTCCGAGGGAGCCTATAATTCACCCCTCCACTTT | CASGRTSEGAYNSPLHF
NA | TRBJ1-1 | NA | TRBV6-5 | TGTGCCAGCCGGGCGACAGGCGTGAACACTGAAGCTTTCTTT | CASRATGVNTEAFF